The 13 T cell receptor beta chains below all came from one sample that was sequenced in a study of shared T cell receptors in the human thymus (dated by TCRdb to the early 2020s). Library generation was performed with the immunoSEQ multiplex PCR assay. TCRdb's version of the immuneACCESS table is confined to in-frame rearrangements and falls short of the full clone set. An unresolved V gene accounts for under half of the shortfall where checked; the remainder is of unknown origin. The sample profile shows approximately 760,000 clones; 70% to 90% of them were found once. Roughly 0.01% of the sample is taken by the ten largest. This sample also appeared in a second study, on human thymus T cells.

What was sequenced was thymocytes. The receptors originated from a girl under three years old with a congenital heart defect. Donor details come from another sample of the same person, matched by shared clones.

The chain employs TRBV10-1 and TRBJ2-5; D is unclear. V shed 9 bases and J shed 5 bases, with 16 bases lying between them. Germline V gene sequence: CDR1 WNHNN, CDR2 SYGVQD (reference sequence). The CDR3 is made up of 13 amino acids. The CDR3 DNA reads TGCGCCAGGGCTAACCCGGGTGAGGAGACCCAGTACTTC. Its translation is CARANPGEETQYF.

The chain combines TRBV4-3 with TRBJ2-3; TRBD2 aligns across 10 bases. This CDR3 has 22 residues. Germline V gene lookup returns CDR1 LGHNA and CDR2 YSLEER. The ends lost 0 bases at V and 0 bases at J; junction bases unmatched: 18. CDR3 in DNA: TGCGCCAGCAGCCAAGATGTTCTGGTAGCGGGGGGCTACAACTCTAGCACAGATACGCAGTATTTT. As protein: CASSQDVLVAGGYNSSTDTQYF.

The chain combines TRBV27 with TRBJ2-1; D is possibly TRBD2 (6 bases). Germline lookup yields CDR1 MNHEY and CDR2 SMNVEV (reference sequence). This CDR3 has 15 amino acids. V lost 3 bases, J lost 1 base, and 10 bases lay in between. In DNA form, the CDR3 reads TGTGCCAGCAGTTTGGGGAGGATATCCTACAATGAGCAGTTCTTC. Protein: CASSLGRISYNEQFF.

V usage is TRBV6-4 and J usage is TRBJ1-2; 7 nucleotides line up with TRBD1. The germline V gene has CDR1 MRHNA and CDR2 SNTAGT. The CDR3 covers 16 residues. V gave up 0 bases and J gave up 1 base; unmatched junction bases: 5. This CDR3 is CASSDSRGLFNYGYTF. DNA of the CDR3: TGTGCCAGCAGTGACTCGAGGGGGCTGTTTAACTATGGCTACACCTTC.

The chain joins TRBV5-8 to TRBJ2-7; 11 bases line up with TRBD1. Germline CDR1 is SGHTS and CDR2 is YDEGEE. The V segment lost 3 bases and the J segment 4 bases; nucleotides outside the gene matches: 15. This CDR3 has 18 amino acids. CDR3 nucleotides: TGTGCCAGCAGCTCCGGGGGTCCGGGACAGGGGGTTCAGTACGAGCAGTACTTC. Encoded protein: CASSSGGPGQGVQYEQYF. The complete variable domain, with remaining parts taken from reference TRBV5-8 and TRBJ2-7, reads EAGVTQSPTHLIKTRGQQATLRCSPISGHTSVYWYQQALGLGLQFLLWYDEGEERNRGNFPPRFSGRQFPNYSSELNVNALELEDSALYLCASSSGGPGQGVQYEQYFGPGTRLTVT.

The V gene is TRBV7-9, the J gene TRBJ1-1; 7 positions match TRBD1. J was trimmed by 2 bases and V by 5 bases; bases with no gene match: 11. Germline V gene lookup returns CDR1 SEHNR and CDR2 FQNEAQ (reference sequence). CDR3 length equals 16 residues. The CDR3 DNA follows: TGTGCCAGCAGCGCCGACAGGGATCGGCTTAACACTGAAGCTTTCTTT. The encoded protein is CASSADRDRLNTEAFF.

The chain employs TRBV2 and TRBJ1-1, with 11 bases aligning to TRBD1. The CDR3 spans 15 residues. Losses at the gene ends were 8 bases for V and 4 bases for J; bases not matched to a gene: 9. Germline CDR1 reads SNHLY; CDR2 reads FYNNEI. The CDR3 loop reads CASYNGTGGFTEAFF. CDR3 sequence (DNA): TGTGCCAGCTACAACGGGACAGGGGGTTTCACTGAAGCTTTCTTT.

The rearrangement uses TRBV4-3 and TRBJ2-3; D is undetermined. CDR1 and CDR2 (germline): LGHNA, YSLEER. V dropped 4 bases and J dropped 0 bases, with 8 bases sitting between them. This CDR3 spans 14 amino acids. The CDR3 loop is CASSRQTSTDTQYF. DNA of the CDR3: TGCGCCAGCAGCCGCCAGACAAGCACAGATACGCAGTATTTT.

CDR3 in amino acids: CRTRDTEAFF. DNA for the CDR3: TGCAGAACGAGGGACACTGAAGCTTTCTTT. This chain uses TRBV20-1 with TRBJ1-1; no definite D call. The V gene's germline CDR1 is DFQATT and CDR2 SNEGSKA (reference sequence). This CDR3 is built from 10 residues.

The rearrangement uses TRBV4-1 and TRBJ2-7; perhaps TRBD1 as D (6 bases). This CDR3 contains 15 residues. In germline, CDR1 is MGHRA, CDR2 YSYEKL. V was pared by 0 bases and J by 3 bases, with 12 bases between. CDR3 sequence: CASSQEPGEYYEQYF. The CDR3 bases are TGCGCCAGCAGCCAAGAACCAGGGGAATACTACGAGCAGTACTTC.

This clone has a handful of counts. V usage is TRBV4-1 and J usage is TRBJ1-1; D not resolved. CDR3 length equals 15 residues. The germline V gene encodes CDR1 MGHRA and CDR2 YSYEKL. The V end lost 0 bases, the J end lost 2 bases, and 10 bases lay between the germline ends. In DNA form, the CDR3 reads TGCGCCAGCAGCCAAGATCGCCTGAGAAACACTGAAGCTTTCTTT. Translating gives CASSQDRLRNTEAFF.

CDR3 DNA: TGTGCCAGCAGGAACAGGGTAGGGGGAACTGAAGCTTTCTTT. It translates to CASRNRVGGTEAFF. The chain combines TRBV6-6 with TRBJ1-1, with D maybe TRBD1 (6 bases). Trimming stripped 6 bases from V and 5 bases from J, with 16 bases between. Germline CDR1 reads MNHNY; CDR2 reads SVGAGI (reference sequence). This CDR3 has 14 amino acids.

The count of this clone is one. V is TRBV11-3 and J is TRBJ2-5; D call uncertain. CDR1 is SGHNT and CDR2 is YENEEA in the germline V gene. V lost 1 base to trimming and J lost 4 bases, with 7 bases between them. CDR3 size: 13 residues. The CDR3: CASSLARGETQYF. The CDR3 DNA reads TGTGCCAGCAGCTTAGCTAGAGGAGAGACCCAGTACTTC.